These 11 T cell receptor beta chains originate from one sample sequenced in a study of OX40 agonist ivuxolimab in advanced cancers. Profiling relied on immunoSEQ multiplex PCR, and the TCRdb table lists in-frame clones only, not all of them. The sample carries approximately 32,000 clones, about 92% recorded once. The sequencing used CD4+ or CD8+ T cells sorted from blood, collected in a trial of the OX40 agonist ivuxolimab. These TCRs come from an adult with an advanced solid tumor such as melanoma, head and neck, liver or kidney cancer.

This chain links TRBV6-5 with TRBJ2-7; 10 nucleotides align to TRBD2. Germline CDR1 is MNHEY and CDR2 is SVGAGI. CDR3 length: 15 residues. V trimming: 6 bases; J trimming: 3 bases; junction bases outside the gene matches: 8. The CDR3 sequence is CASRGLAEGGYEQYF. CDR3 sequence (DNA): TGTGCCAGCAGAGGACTAGCGGAGGGGGGCTACGAGCAGTACTTC.

The chain combines TRBV5-1 with TRBJ1-6; TRBD1 matches at 12 bases. V trimming: 4 bases; J trimming: 9 bases; junction bases outside the gene matches: 8. Germline V gene data show CDR1 as SGHRS and CDR2 as YFSETQ. The CDR3 loop spans 16 amino acids. CDR3 DNA: TGCGCCAGCAGCATGGGACAGGGGGCCGACGGTTCACCCCTCCACTTT. Translation: CASSMGQGADGSPLHF.

This chain links TRBV2 with TRBJ2-6; no clear D gene. The CDR3 totals 17 residues. Trimming took off 5 bases at V and 2 bases at J, with 16 bases between the two ends. Germline CDR1 is SNHLY and CDR2 is FYNNEI. The CDR3 loop is CASSKDVAATGANVLTF. CDR3 DNA sequence: TGTGCCAGCAGTAAAGATGTGGCAGCGACTGGGGCCAACGTCCTGACTTTC.

J is TRBJ2-1 and V is TRBV28; D may be TRBD1 (6 bases). The CDR3 is made up of 15 amino acids. From germline, CDR1 is MDHEN and CDR2 SYDVKM. V was shortened by 6 bases and J by 6 bases, with 18 bases between the two germline ends. CDR3: CASSRTVDITNEQFF. CDR3 DNA sequence: TGTGCCAGCAGCCGGACAGTTGACATTACCAATGAGCAGTTCTTC.

This clone was counted once. DNA for the CDR3: TGTGCCAGCAGCGTAGAGGGGACTAGCGGGAGGGCCGACCCCGGGGAGCTGTTTTTT. The encoded protein is CASSVEGTSGRADPGELFF. The genes are TRBV9 and TRBJ2-2; 16 bases fit TRBD2. The germline V gene encodes CDR1 SGDLS and CDR2 YYNGEE. The CDR3 has 19 residues. The V and J ends lost 0 bases and 6 bases, in that order; junction bases with no gene match: 8.

This chain connects TRBV25-1 to TRBJ1-3; TRBD1 is a possible D gene (6 bases). CDR1 and CDR2 from the germline V gene are MGHDK and SYGVNS. The CDR3 has 14 amino acids. V dropped 5 bases and J dropped 5 bases, with 13 bases sitting between them. As DNA, the CDR3 is TGTGCCAGCAGTAAGATGGGGGCGCGAAACACCATATATTTT. Protein sequence: CASSKMGARNTIYF.

This chain connects TRBV2 to TRBJ1-5; D gene ambiguous. In germline, CDR1 is SNHLY, CDR2 FYNNEI. Trimming took 4 bases from V and 0 from J, leaving 7 bases between them. CDR3 size: 14 residues. The DNA of the CDR3 is TGTGCCAGCAGTGGACTGGTTAGCAATCAGCCCCAGCATTTT. Protein product: CASSGLVSNQPQHF. Drawing the rest from reference TRBV2 and TRBJ1-5, the complete variable domain is EPEVTQTPSHQVTQMGQEVILRCVPISNHLYFYWYRQILGQKVEFLVSFYNNEISEKSEIFDDQFSVERPDGSNFTLKIRSTKLEDSAMYFCASSGLVSNQPQHFGDGTRLSIL.

The chain has TRBV7-9 and TRBJ1-1, with a possible D match to TRBD1 (6 bases). The CDR3 totals 15 residues. Germline assignment: CDR1 SEHNR and CDR2 FQNEAQ (reference sequence). V gave up 5 bases and J gave up 4 bases, with 17 bases separating them. The CDR3 region is CASSREAGVVTEAFF. The CDR3 region has the DNA TGTGCCAGCAGCCGAGAGGCAGGGGTAGTCACTGAAGCTTTCTTT.

The V gene is TRBV7-6, the J gene TRBJ2-2; 8 bases map to TRBD1. Germline CDR1 reads SGHVS; CDR2 reads FNYEAQ. Unmatched junction bases numbered 23, after V lost 2 bases and J lost 3 bases. This CDR3 is 22 amino acids long. The DNA for the CDR3 is TGTGCCAGCAGCTTATCCCTTAAAGGACAGGGTGGCTCCCCTATTCACACCGGGGAGCTGTTTTTT. Translating it yields CASSLSLKGQGGSPIHTGELFF.

The CDR3 loop reads CASSQAIGLAGAEQYF. The CDR3 DNA reads TGTGCCAGCAGCCAAGCGATCGGTCTAGCGGGAGCCGAGCAGTACTTC. J is TRBJ2-7 and V is TRBV4-2; 10 bases match TRBD2. CDR3 length: 16 amino acids. V dropped 1 base and J dropped 6; count of bases not matched to a gene: 9. Germline values: CDR1 LGHNA, CDR2 YNFKEQ.

This chain connects TRBV6-1 to TRBJ2-3; D is uncertain. The CDR3 extends over 18 amino acids. Germline loops: CDR1 MNHNS, CDR2 SASEGT. The ends were cut back, 2 bases at V and 2 bases at J, with 20 bases in the middle. The CDR3 DNA follows: TGTGCCAGCAGTGAAAAGGTAACGGATGCACTCAACACAGATACGCAGTATTTT. Its protein product is CASSEKVTDALNTDTQYF.